Sequencing of this TCR beta chain was carried out in a study of graft-versus-host responses after intestinal transplantation. The CDR3 covers 13 residues. Germline CDR1 is MGHRA and CDR2 is YSYEKL. The V end lost 3 bases, the J end lost 6 bases, and 8 bases lay between the germline ends. This clone was seen just once. Its cognate antigen is unknown. Only in-frame clones appear in the TCRdb table, and some are missing; sequencing was by immunoSEQ multiplex PCR. The table shows some 85,000 clones, with 87% occurring only once. The receptor was isolated from a human donor who was the organ donor for an intestinal transplant. V gene TRBV4-1 combines with J gene TRBJ2-2; possibly TRBD1 for D (5 bases). This specimen was unstimulated CD8+ T cells sorted from spleen or lymph node cells, taken before transplant. For the CDR3, the DNA is TGCGCCAGCAGCCAGGGGCCATCCGGGGAGCTGTTTTTT. It specifies CASSQGPSGELFF.